These 20 T cell receptor beta chains were all obtained from the same sample, sequenced in a study of blood T cell repertoires in COVID-19. TCRdb's table, derived via immunoSEQ multiplex PCR, lists solely in-frame clones and lacks some. The sample lists some 300,000 clones; 75% to 90% were seen once. Sequenced: PBMCs or T cells enriched from blood (not recorded which). These receptors were taken from a woman aged 40 to 50 who had recovered from COVID-19.

The J gene is TRBJ2-7, the V gene TRBV2; 7 bases agree with TRBD2. Germline V gene sequence: CDR1 SNHLY, CDR2 FYNNEI. Germline trimming cut 9 bases from V and 4 bases from J; bases unmatched to any gene: 9. CDR3 size: 13 residues. DNA for the CDR3: TGTGCCAGTGGGGGGGACGGAGTTTACGAGCAGTACTTC. It is translated as CASGGDGVYEQYF.

The chain recombines TRBV3-1 (or the pseudogene TRBV3-2) with TRBJ2-1; D might be TRBD2 (6 bases). The CDR3 has 13 amino acids. V was pared by 4 bases and J by 9 bases, with 13 bases between. In germline, CDR1 is LGHDT, CDR2 YNNKEL (reference sequence). The CDR3 DNA reads as TGTGCCAGCAGCCCGCATCCGGAGGGTGAGCAGTTCTTC. Translating it yields CASSPHPEGEQFF.

The gene calls are TRBV19 and TRBJ2-1, with TRBD1 identical over 7 bases. The CDR3 is 16 amino acids. Germline assignment: CDR1 LNHDA and CDR2 SQIVND (reference sequence). With V trimmed by 0 bases and J by 4 bases, 6 bases remained unmatched. The CDR3 bases are TGTGCCAGTAGTATAGATCTAGGGACAGAGTACAATGAGCAGTTCTTC. Translated, it gives CASSIDLGTEYNEQFF.

CDR3 in DNA: TGTGCCAGCAGTTACCCAGGGGTAGGCTATGGCTACACCTTC. Translating gives CASSYPGVGYGYTF. The chain combines TRBV6-6 with TRBJ1-2, with a weak D call TRBD1 (6 bases). CDR1 is MNHNY and CDR2 is SVGAGI in the germline V gene (reference sequence). The V gene lost 2 bases and the J gene lost 4 bases, with 11 bases spanning the gap. This CDR3 contains 14 residues.

V and J are TRBV24-1 and TRBJ1-1; D possibly corresponds to TRBD1 (6 bases). V lost 3 bases, J lost 6 bases, and 10 bases lay in between. The CDR3 has 13 amino acids. CDR1 and CDR2 from the germline V gene are KGHDR and SFDVKD. This CDR3 reads CATSDRQGPEAFF. The CDR3 DNA reads as TGTGCCACCAGTGATCGTCAGGGGCCTGAAGCTTTCTTT.

The CDR3 nucleotides read TGTGCCAGCAGTACGATAGCGGGGGGGTTCAATGAGCAGTTCTTC. It specifies CASSTIAGGFNEQFF. This chain links TRBV6-4 with TRBJ2-1; 11 nucleotides agree with TRBD2. Trimming removed 5 bases from V and 6 bases from J; junction bases left unmatched: 6. The CDR3 is made up of 15 amino acids. The germline CDR1 and CDR2 sequences are MRHNA and SNTAGT.

The V gene is TRBV25-1, the J gene TRBJ1-6; D remains ambiguous. Deletions cut 4 bases from V and 5 bases from J, with 12 bases between. The germline gives CDR1 MGHDK, CDR2 SYGVNS. The CDR3 spans 15 residues. CDR3 in amino acids: CASSVFRTDNSPLHF. In DNA, the CDR3 is TGTGCCAGCAGTGTTTTTAGAACCGATAATTCACCCCTCCACTTT.

This clone appeared once. The chain links TRBV23-1 to TRBJ2-4; TRBD2 aligns across 7 bases. TRBV23-1 is filed as an ORF, its function uncertain. V gave up 8 bases and J gave up 6 bases; unmatched junction bases: 22. The CDR3 consists of 18 residues. CDR3 nucleotide sequence: TGCGCCAGCGCCTACCCGGGGAGGGCTGAGCCAGTTATAAACATTCAGTACTTC. Its protein product is CASAYPGRAEPVINIQYF.

V is TRBV7-3 and J is TRBJ2-7; TRBD1 matches 10 bases. The CDR3 contains 14 residues. J lost 6 bases, V lost 1 base, and 3 bases had no gene match. Germline assignment: CDR1 SGHTA and CDR2 FQGTGA. Here the CDR3 DNA reads TGTGCCAGCAGCTTAATGGGACAGGGGACCGAGCAGTACTTC. Its translation is CASSLMGQGTEQYF.

The rearrangement joins TRBV27 to TRBJ1-2; 12 bases are a match to TRBD1. Germline assignment: CDR1 MNHEY and CDR2 SMNVEV (reference sequence). The CDR3 loop spans 18 amino acids. The trim removed 4 bases at V and 7 bases at J, leaving 16 bases unmatched. The chain's CDR3 is CASSSYYVWGQGALGYTF. The CDR3 bases are TGTGCCAGCAGTTCTTATTATGTGTGGGGACAGGGGGCGCTTGGCTACACCTTC.

The chain joins TRBV20-1 to TRBJ2-6; no reliable D call. This CDR3 has 14 residues. Germline V gene lookup returns CDR1 DFQATT and CDR2 SNEGSKA (reference sequence). V lost 3 bases to trimming and J lost 2 bases, with 8 bases between them. This CDR3 reads CSASEQPGANVLTF. CDR3 DNA: TGCAGTGCTAGTGAACAGCCTGGGGCCAACGTCCTGACTTTC.

Comment on this clone: Other DNA variants within this sample encode the same CDR3. V and J are TRBV20-1 and TRBJ1-1; D not resolved. Trimming left V 3 bases short and J 1 base short, with 6 bases between. CDR3 size: 12 residues. CDR1 and CDR2 (germline): DFQATT, SNEGSKA (reference sequence). In DNA, the CDR3 is TGCAGTGCTAGTCAGGAGAACACTGAAGCTTTCTTT. This gives the protein CSASQENTEAFF.

The rearrangement uses TRBV7-3 and TRBJ2-3; 8 nucleotides match TRBD2. V shed 5 bases, J shed 0 bases, and the junction held 10 bases outside the gene matches. Germline-derived CDR1 and CDR2 are SGHTA and FQGTGA. This CDR3 spans 17 amino acids. In DNA form, the CDR3 reads TGTGCCAGCAGCCCGACAGCACTAGCGGCTAGCACAGATACGCAGTATTTT. This encodes CASSPTALAASTDTQYF.

The V and J genes are TRBV5-1 and TRBJ2-2; 7 positions agree with TRBD1. The CDR3 loop spans 15 amino acids. The V gene end was trimmed by 4 bases and the J gene end by 0 bases; junction bases not matched to a gene: 3. In germline, CDR1 is SGHRS, CDR2 YFSETQ. This chain's CDR3 is CASSPGTANTGELFF. CDR3 bases: TGCGCCAGCAGCCCAGGGACAGCGAACACCGGGGAGCTGTTTTTT.

The chain combines TRBV19 with TRBJ1-2; 7 nucleotides agree with TRBD1. V lost 10 bases and J lost 5; bases outside the gene matches: 4. This CDR3 contains 11 residues. Looked up from germline, CDR1 is LNHDA and CDR2 is SQIVND (reference sequence). The CDR3 here is CAIKTGYGYTF. CDR3 in DNA: TGTGCCATTAAGACAGGGTATGGCTACACCTTC.

J is TRBJ2-7 and V is TRBV9, with TRBD2 as a possible D gene (5 bases). The CDR3 is 15 amino acids. Germline CDR1 is SGDLS and CDR2 is YYNGEE. Trimming left V 4 bases short and J 5 bases short, with 19 bases between. CDR3 sequence reads: CASSLESRGIDEQYF. CDR3 in DNA: TGTGCCAGCAGCCTAGAGTCCCGGGGAATCGACGAGCAGTACTTC.

In this sample, this clone turned up once. This chain connects TRBV7-3 to TRBJ2-1; 11 bases align to TRBD2. Trimming at V came to 6 bases and at J to 1 base, leaving 5 bases not matched to a gene. From germline, CDR1 is SGHTA and CDR2 FQGTGA. The CDR3 runs 16 residues. As DNA, the CDR3 is TGTGCCAGCAGTCAGACTAGCGGGACTTCCTACAATGAGCAGTTCTTC. It is translated as CASSQTSGTSYNEQFF.

This rearrangement joins TRBV9 to TRBJ1-2; unclear D gene. This CDR3 contains 15 residues. Looked up from germline, CDR1 is SGDLS and CDR2 is YYNGEE. V lost 0 bases and J 4 bases, leaving 13 bases between the germline ends. CDR3 region: CASSVGEGSGYGYTF. DNA of the CDR3: TGTGCCAGCAGCGTAGGAGAGGGTAGCGGCTATGGCTACACCTTC.

This clone has a handful of counts. The rearrangement links TRBV18 to TRBJ2-7; perhaps TRBD1 as D (8 bases). The germline gives CDR1 KGHSH, CDR2 LQKENI. The CDR3 loop spans 15 amino acids. V lost 6 bases to trimming and J lost 1 base, with 16 bases between them. The CDR3 sequence: CASSDGQGGSYEQYF. DNA of the CDR3: TGTGCCAGCTCGGATGGACAGGGAGGGTCCTACGAGCAGTACTTC.

The count of this clone is one. The chain uses TRBV21-1 and TRBJ2-7; TRBD2 is the table's D call and was not checked against the DNA. TRBV21-1 is termed a pseudogene. This CDR3 comprises 17 residues. The CDR3 DNA follows: TGTGCCAGCATTCCAGGACTAGCGGGAGATCCCTCCTACGAGCAGTACTTC. It specifies CASIPGLAGDPSYEQYF.